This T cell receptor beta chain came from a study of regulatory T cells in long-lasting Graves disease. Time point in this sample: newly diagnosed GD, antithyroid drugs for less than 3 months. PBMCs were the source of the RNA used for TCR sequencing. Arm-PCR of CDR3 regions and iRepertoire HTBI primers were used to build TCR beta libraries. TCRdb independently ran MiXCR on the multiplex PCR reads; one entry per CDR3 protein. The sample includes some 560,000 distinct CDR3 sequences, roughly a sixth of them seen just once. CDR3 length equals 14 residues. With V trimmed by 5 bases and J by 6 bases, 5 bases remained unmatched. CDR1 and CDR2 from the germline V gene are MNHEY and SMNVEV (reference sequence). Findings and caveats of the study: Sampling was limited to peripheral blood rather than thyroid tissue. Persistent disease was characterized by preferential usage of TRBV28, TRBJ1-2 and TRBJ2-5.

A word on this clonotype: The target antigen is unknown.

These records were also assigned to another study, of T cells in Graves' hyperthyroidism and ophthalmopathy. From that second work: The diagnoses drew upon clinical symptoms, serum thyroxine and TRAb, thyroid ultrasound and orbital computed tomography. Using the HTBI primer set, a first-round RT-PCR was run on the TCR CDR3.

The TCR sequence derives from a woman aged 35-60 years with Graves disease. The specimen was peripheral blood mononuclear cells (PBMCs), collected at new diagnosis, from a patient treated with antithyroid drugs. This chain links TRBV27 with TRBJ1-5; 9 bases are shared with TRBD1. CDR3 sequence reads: CASSTGGFGQPQHF. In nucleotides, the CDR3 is TGTGCCAGCAGTACAGGGGGCTTCGGTCAGCCCCAGCATTTT.